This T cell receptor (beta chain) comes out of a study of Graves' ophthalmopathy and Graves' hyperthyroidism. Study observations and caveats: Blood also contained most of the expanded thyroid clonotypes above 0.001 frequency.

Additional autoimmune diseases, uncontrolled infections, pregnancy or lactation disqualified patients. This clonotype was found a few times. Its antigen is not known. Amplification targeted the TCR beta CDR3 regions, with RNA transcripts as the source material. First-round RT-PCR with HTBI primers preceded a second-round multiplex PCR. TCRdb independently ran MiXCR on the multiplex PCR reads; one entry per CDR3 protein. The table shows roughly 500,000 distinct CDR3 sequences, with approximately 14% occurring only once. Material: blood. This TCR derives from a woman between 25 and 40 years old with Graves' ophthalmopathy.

CDR3 in amino acids: CASSPGFLGDPQNLHEQYF. In DNA form, the CDR3 reads TGTGCCAGCAGCCCGGGGTTTCTCGGAGACCCCCAGAATCTCCACGAGCAGTACTTC. The chain carries TRBV11-2 and TRBJ2-7; weak D call: TRBD2 (5 bases). Trimming shortened V by 5 bases and J by 5 bases, and 31 bases separated the two germline ends. The germline V gene encodes CDR1 SGHAT and CDR2 FQNNGV. This CDR3 has 19 amino acids.